This T cell receptor (beta chain) was sequenced for a study of blood T cell repertoires in COVID-19. About the research overall: Acute and convalescent COVID-19 samples came from the United States, Italy and Spain. Sources were T cells, B-cell-depleted T cells, or PBMCs; the material itself was cDNA or gDNA.

This CDR3 has 15 residues. V dropped 3 bases and J dropped 6 bases, with 18 bases sitting between them. The germline gives CDR1 DFQATT, CDR2 SNEGSKA (reference sequence). Original data processing: Reference gene primer amplification yielded estimated nucleated cell counts. Assay used: immunoSEQ multiplex PCR; TCRdb lists only in-frame clones, some missing. D and trimming come from the DNA, and the V and J calls and clone size come from that table. The table records some 460,000 clones, roughly 85% of them present only once. The chain uses TRBV20-1 and TRBJ2-1; a weak D match, TRBD2 (6 bases). Sequenced sample: PBMCs or T cells enriched from blood (not recorded which). The receptor's source is a woman aged 18-29 years with acute COVID-19. CDR3: CSASRRGEVLNEQFF. DNA for the CDR3: TGCAGTGCTAGTAGGCGGGGAGAGGTACTCAATGAGCAGTTCTTC.